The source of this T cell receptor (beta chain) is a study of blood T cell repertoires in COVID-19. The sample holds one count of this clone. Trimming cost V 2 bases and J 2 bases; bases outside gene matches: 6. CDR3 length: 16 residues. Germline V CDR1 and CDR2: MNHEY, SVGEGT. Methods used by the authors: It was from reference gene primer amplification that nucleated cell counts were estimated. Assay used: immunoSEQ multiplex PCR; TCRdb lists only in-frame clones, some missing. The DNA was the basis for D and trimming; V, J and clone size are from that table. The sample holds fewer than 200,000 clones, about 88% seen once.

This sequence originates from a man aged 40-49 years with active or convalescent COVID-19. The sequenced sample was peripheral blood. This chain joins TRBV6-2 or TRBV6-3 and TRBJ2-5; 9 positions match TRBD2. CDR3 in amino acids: CASSYRVAGVQETQYF. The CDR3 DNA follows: TGTGCCAGCAGTTACCGGGTAGCGGGGGTTCAAGAGACCCAGTACTTC.